This T cell receptor (beta chain) was captured by sequencing in a study of Graves' ophthalmopathy and Graves' hyperthyroidism. This clonotype was counted only a few times. The antigen remains unidentified. Amplification targeted the TCR beta CDR3 regions, with RNA transcripts as the source material. The library came from an HTBI-primed first-round RT-PCR and a second-round multiplex PCR. TCRdb ran MiXCR on the multiplex PCR reads and lists one entry per CDR3 protein. The repertoire holds roughly 500,000 distinct CDR3 sequences, with around an eighth as singletons. Ophthalmopathic donors had moderate-to-severe activity, CAS ≥3 and NOSPECS ≥4, with disease that had lasted under 3 months. The CDR3 is 18 amino acids. Trimming took 0 bases from V and 7 from J; bases not matched to a gene: 10. Germline CDR1 MNHEY, CDR2 SMNVEV (reference sequence). Findings of the study overall: Forecasting of ophthalmopathy progression by the model achieved around 71% sensitivity and 72.22% specificity.

The specimen sequenced was blood. This TCR came from a woman in her 30s with Graves' ophthalmopathy. The gene calls are TRBV27 and TRBJ2-7; 15 nucleotides align to TRBD2. CDR3 amino acids: CASSLSWTSGGGQREQYF. The DNA for the CDR3 is TGTGCCAGCAGTTTATCGTGGACTAGCGGGGGGGGGCAGCGGGAGCAGTACTTC.